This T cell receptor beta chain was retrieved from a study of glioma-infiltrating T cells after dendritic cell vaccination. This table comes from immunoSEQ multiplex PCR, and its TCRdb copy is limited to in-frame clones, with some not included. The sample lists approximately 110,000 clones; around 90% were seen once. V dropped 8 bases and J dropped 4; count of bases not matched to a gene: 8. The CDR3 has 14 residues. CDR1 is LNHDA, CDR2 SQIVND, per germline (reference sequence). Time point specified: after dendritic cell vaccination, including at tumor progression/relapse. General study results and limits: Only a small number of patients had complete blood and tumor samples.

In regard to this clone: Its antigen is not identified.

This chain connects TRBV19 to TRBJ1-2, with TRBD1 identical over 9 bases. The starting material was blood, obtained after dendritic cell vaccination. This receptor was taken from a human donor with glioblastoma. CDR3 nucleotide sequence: TGTGCCAGTGGGGAACAGGGGGCTCCCTATGGCTACACCTTC. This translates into CASGEQGAPYGYTF.